What follows are 18 T cell receptor beta chains derived from one specimen sequenced in a study of T cell repertoires in cytomegalovirus infection. TCRdb used MiXCR to reprocess the reads, holding one entry per CDR3 protein. The sample records 200,000 or so distinct CDR3 sequences, roughly a fifth being singletons. The sequenced material came from PBMCs. These receptor sequences come from a human donor in good health (CMV status not recorded). Some clones in this sample may be carry-over from other donors' samples.

This clonotype was detected a few times. This chain connects TRBV28 to TRBJ2-7; 9 positions agree with TRBD2. CDR3 length: 16 amino acids. Germline V gene data show CDR1 as MDHEN and CDR2 as SYDVKM. Trimming at V came to 7 bases and at J to 5 bases, leaving 15 bases not matched to a gene. CDR3 DNA sequence: TGTGCCAGCAAGAAGTTCGGGCTAGCGGGATTAGACGAGCAGTACTTC. Its translation: CASKKFGLAGLDEQYF.

This clonotype was detected a few times. This chain links TRBV2 with TRBJ1-5, with 8 bases that match TRBD1. The CDR3 extends over 14 amino acids. Trimming removed 5 bases from V and 9 bases from J; junction bases left unmatched: 9. Per the germline V gene, CDR1 is SNHLY and CDR2 is FYNNEI. The CDR3 nucleotides read TGTGCCAGCAGTATGACAGGGGATTCCGGGCCCCAGCATTTT. This translates into CASSMTGDSGPQHF.

The sample holds many counts of this clonotype. The chain employs TRBV12-3 or TRBV12-4 and TRBJ1-2; 7 bases are a match to TRBD1. CDR3 size: 15 residues. V was clipped by 6 bases and J by 4 bases; unmatched bases: 11. In nucleotides, the CDR3 is TGTGCCAGCAGGTCCGACAGGGAAGGGCGCTATGGCTACACCTTC. Translation: CASRSDREGRYGYTF.

This clonotype occurred a few times. J is TRBJ2-7 and V is TRBV14; 12 positions match TRBD2. V shed 4 bases and J 6 bases; nucleotides not matched to a gene: 10. The germline CDR1 and CDR2 sequences are SGHDN and FVKESK. The CDR3 runs 16 residues. The CDR3 protein is CASSLLRTSGIGEQYF. CDR3 coding DNA: TGTGCCAGCAGCCTTCTCCGGACTAGCGGGATAGGCGAGCAGTACTTC. The whole variable domain, remainder taken from reference TRBV14 and TRBJ2-7, is EAGVTQFPSHSVIEKGQTVTLRCDPISGHDNLYWYRRVMGKEIKFLLHFVKESKQDESGMPNNRFLAERTGGTYSTLKVQPAELEDSGVYFCASSLLRTSGIGEQYFGPGTRLTVT.

This clonotype appeared a few times. The genes are TRBV11-2 and TRBJ2-1; D not certain. This CDR3 contains 14 residues. CDR1 is SGHAT, CDR2 FQNNGV, per germline. V was pared by 2 bases and J by 5 bases, with 10 bases between. The DNA for the CDR3 is TGTGCCAGCAGCTTAACGAGAACAGACAATGAGCAGTTCTTC. The encoded protein is CASSLTRTDNEQFF.

This clonotype came up a few times. This sequence joins TRBV4-2 and TRBJ2-7, with D perhaps given as TRBD1 or TRBD2 (5 bases each). With 0 bases removed from V and 5 bases from J, the gap between germline ends came to 14 bases. The CDR3 totals 15 residues. The germline CDR1 and CDR2 sequences are LGHNA and YNFKEQ. CDR3 sequence reads: CASSQDGAPRDEQYF. The CDR3 nucleotides are TGTGCCAGCAGCCAAGACGGGGCCCCTAGGGACGAGCAGTACTTC.

This clonotype came up a few times. The chain employs TRBV6-6 and TRBJ2-1; D possibly corresponds to TRBD2 (5 bases). The ends were cut back, 3 bases at V and 6 bases at J, with 12 bases in the middle. This CDR3 comprises 14 residues. Per germline, CDR1 MNHNY and CDR2 SVGAGI (reference sequence). This CDR3 is CASSYAGVPNEQFF. The CDR3 DNA follows: TGTGCCAGCAGTTATGCCGGGGTGCCCAATGAGCAGTTCTTC.

At least ten counts were recorded for this clonotype. The V gene is TRBV7-8, the J gene TRBJ2-5; possible D gene TRBD1, 5 bases. CDR1 SGHVS and CDR2 FQNEAQ come from the germline V gene. V gave up 1 base and J gave up 1 base, with 13 bases separating them. The CDR3 covers 16 residues. CDR3 bases: TGTGCCAGCAGCTTAGATCGACAGCTGATCCAAGAGACCCAGTACTTC. Translated, it gives CASSLDRQLIQETQYF. Supplemented by reference TRBV7-8 and TRBJ2-5, the full variable domain reads GAGVSQSPRYKVAKRGQDVALRCDPISGHVSLFWYQQALGQGPEFLTYFQNEAQLDKSGLPSDRFFAERPEGSVSTLKIQRTQQEDSAVYLCASSLDRQLIQETQYFGPGTRLLVL.

The CDR3 loop reads CASSLLASGVNEQFF. As DNA, the CDR3 is TGCGCCAGCAGTCTATTAGCTAGCGGGGTGAATGAGCAGTTCTTC. This sequence joins TRBV10-2 and TRBJ2-1, with TRBD2 matching 9 bases. V lost 5 bases to trimming and J lost 7 bases; unmatched junction nucleotides: 9. The CDR3 consists of 15 residues. Germline V CDR1 and CDR2: WSHSY, SAAADI.

This clonotype was counted many times. The chain combines TRBV12-3 or TRBV12-4 with TRBJ2-7; 10 nucleotides line up with TRBD1. The CDR3 consists of 14 residues. V dropped 8 bases and J dropped 4; count of bases not matched to a gene: 8. The CDR3 loop reads CASGNRDRGYEQYF. DNA of the CDR3: TGTGCCAGCGGTAACCGGGACAGGGGTTACGAGCAGTACTTC.

The chain has TRBV12-5 and TRBJ1-5; D ambiguous. The CDR3 length is 11 residues. The V end lost 2 bases, the J end lost 7 bases, and 3 bases lay between the germline ends. Germline V CDR1 and CDR2: LGHNT, FRNRAP. The CDR3 DNA reads TGTGCTAGTGGTTTGCAACAGCCCCAGCATTTT. Translation gives CASGLQQPQHF. The whole variable domain, filled in from reference TRBV12-5 and TRBJ1-5, reads DARVTQTPRHKVTEMGQEVTMRCQPILGHNTVFWYRQTMMQGLELLAYFRNRAPLDDSGMPKDRFSAEMPDATLATLKIQPSEPRDSAVYFCASGLQQPQHFGDGTRLSIL.

The CDR3 DNA reads as TGTGCCATCAGGGGAACAAGTAATTCACCCCTCCACTTT. Its translation: CAIRGTSNSPLHF. The J gene is TRBJ1-6, the V gene TRBV10-3; no clear D gene. CDR1 ENHRY and CDR2 SYGVKD come from the germline V gene. V was pared by 6 bases and J by 6 bases, with 9 bases between. This CDR3 is 13 amino acids long.

The chain joins TRBV5-1 to TRBJ2-1; 10 bases match TRBD1. Germline trimming cut 4 bases from V and 4 bases from J; bases unmatched to any gene: 8. This CDR3 region has 16 residues. Germline V gene lookup returns CDR1 SGHRS and CDR2 YFSETQ. CDR3 bases: TGCGCCAGCAGCACCCCGACAGGGGGCAAATACAATGAGCAGTTCTTC. This sequence encodes CASSTPTGGKYNEQFF.

Regarding this clonotype: A much larger clone lies one base from this, so it may be a read error. The rearrangement links TRBV7-4 to TRBJ2-7, with D maybe TRBD2 (5 bases). CDR3 length: 14 amino acids. The germline V gene has CDR1 SGHVT and CDR2 SQSDAQ. V shed 2 bases and J shed 6 bases, with 14 bases lying between them. In nucleotides, the CDR3 is TGTGCCAGCAGCTTACAATCTAGCCTGAGCGAGCAGTACGTC. It specifies CASSLQSSLSEQYV.

This clonotype showed up just a few times. The chain combines TRBV7-2 with TRBJ2-1; 9 positions agree with TRBD2. The V segment lost 2 bases and the J segment 12 bases; nucleotides outside the gene matches: 14. This CDR3 comprises 16 residues. Germline V lookup: CDR1 SGHTA, CDR2 FQGNSA. CDR3 residues: CASSLSVLREGFTQFF. The CDR3 bases are TGTGCCAGCAGCTTATCGGTATTGCGGGAGGGCTTTACGCAGTTCTTC.

The rearrangement uses TRBV7-6 and TRBJ2-5; D remains unclear. V was shortened by 8 bases and J by 4 bases, with 11 bases between the two germline ends. Germline-derived CDR1 and CDR2 are SGHVS and FNYEAQ. The CDR3 has 12 amino acids. The CDR3 loop is CASGAARETQYF. Here the CDR3 DNA reads TGTGCCAGCGGCGCGGCCCGAGAGACCCAGTACTTC.

A word on this clonotype: Germline is not matched at one junction end, which may reflect a read error. The J gene is TRBJ2-1, the V gene TRBV7-3; maybe TRBD2 (6 bases). The germline V gene has CDR1 SGHTA and CDR2 FQGTGA. This CDR3 comprises 14 residues. The CDR3 here is CASSPAGTYNDQFF. In nucleotides, the CDR3 is TGTGCCAGCAGTCCGGCGGGAACTTACAATGATCAGTTCTTC.

CDR3 in amino acids: CASSLASPTGEQYF. DNA for the CDR3: TGTGCCAGCAGTTTAGCGAGCCCTACTGGGGAGCAGTACTTC. The rearrangement joins TRBV27 to TRBJ2-7; D is unclear. Germline CDR1 reads MNHEY; CDR2 reads SMNVEV (reference sequence). The CDR3 spans 14 residues. Deletions cut 2 bases from V and 7 bases from J, with 15 bases between.